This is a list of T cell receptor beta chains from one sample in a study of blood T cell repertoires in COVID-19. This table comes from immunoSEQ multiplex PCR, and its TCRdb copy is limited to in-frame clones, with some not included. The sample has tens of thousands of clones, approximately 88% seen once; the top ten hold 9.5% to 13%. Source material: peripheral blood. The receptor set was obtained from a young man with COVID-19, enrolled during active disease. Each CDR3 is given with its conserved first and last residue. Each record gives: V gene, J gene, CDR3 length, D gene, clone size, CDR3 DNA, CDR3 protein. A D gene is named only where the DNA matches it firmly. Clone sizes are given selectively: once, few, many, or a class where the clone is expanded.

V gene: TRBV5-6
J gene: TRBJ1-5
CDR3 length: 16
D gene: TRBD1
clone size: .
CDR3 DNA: TGTGCCAGCAGCTTGTGGCAACAGGGGGGCAATCAGCCCCAGCATTTT
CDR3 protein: CASSLWQQGGNQPQHF

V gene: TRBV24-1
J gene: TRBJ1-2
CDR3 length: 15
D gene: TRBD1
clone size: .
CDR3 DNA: TGTGCCACCAGTGATTCGTTACAGGGGCGCAGGGGCTACACCTTC
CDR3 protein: CATSDSLQGRRGYTF

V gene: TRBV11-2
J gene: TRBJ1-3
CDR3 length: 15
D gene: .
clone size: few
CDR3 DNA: TGTGCCAGCAGCTTAACGGGCGGGTCTGGAAACACCATATATTTT
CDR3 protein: CASSLTGGSGNTIYF

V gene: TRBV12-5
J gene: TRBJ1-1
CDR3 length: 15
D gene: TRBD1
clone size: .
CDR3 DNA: TGTGCTAGTGGCCCGGGACAGGGGGCCAACACTGAAGCTTTCTTT
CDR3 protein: CASGPGQGANTEAFF

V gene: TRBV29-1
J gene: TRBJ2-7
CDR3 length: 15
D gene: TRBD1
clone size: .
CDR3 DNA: TGCAGCGTTGAACCCCGGGACAGGGGCGACCGCGGGCAGTACTTC
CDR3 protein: CSVEPRDRGDRGQYF

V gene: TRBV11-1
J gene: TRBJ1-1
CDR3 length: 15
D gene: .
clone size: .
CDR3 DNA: TGTGCCAGCAGTAAAGCCTTGGGGGCCGGAGGATCAGCTTTCTTT
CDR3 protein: CASSKALGAGGSAFF

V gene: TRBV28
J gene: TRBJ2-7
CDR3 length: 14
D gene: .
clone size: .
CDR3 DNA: TGTGCCAGCAGACCCGGGACTTTCGCCTACGAGCAGTACTTC
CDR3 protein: CASRPGTFAYEQYF

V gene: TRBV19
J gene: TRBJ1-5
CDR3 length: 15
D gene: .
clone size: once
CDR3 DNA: TGTGCCAGTAGTATGTGGCTTAATAGCAATCAGCCCCAGCATTTT
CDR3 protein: CASSMWLNSNQPQHF

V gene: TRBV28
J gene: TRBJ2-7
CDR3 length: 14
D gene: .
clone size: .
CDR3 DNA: TGTGCCAGCAGTACCCCGAGTCAGGGCAGGGAGCAGTACTTC
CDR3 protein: CASSTPSQGREQYF

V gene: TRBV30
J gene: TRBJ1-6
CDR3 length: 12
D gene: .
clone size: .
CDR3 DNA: TGTGCCTGGAGCGCTAATAATTCACCCCTCCACTTT
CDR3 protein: CAWSANNSPLHF

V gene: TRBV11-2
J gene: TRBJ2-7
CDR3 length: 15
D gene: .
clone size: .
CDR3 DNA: TGTGCCAGCAGCTTAGAGGGACACCCATCCTACGAGCAGTACTTC
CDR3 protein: CASSLEGHPSYEQYF